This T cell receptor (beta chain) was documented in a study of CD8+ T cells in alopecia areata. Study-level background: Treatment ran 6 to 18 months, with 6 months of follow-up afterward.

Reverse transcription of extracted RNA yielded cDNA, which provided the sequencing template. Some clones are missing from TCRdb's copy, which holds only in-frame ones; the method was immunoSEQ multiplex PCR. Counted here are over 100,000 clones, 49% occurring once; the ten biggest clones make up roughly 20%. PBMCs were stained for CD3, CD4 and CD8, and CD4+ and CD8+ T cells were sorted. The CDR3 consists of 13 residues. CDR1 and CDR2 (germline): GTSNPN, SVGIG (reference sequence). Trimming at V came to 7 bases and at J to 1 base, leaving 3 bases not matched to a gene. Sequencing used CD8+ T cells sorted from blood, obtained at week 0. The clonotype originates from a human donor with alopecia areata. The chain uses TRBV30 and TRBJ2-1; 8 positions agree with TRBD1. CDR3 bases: TGTGCCTTCGGACAGGGATCCTACAATGAGCAGTTCTTC. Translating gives CAFGQGSYNEQFF.